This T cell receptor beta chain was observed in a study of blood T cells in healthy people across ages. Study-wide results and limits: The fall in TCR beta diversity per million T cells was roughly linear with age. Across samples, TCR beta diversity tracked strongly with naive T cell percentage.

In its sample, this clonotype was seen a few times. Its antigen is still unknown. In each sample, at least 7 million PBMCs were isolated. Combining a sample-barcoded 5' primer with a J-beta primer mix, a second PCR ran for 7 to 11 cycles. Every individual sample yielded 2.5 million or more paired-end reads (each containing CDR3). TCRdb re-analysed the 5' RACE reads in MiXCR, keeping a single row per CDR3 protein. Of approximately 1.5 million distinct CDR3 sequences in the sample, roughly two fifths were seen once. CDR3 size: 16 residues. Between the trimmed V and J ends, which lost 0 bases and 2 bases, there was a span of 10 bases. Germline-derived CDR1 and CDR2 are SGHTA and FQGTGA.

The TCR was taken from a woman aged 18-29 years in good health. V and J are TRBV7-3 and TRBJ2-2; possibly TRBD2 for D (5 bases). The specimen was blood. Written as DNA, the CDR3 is TGTGCCAGCAGCTTAACGGGTAGCGTCAACACCGGGGAGCTGTTTTTT. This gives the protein CASSLTGSVNTGELFF.